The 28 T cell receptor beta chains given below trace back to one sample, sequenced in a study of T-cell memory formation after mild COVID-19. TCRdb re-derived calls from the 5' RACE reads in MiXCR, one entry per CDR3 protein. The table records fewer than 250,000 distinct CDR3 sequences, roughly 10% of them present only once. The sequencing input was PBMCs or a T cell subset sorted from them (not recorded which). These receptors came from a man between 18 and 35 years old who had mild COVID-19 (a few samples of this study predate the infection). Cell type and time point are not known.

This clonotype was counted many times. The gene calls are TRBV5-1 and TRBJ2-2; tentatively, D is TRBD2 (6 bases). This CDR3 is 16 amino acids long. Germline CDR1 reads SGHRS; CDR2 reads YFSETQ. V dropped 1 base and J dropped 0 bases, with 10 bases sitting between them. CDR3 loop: CASSLWGDSNTGELFF. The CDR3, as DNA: TGCGCCAGCAGCTTGTGGGGGGATTCGAACACCGGGGAGCTGTTTTTT.

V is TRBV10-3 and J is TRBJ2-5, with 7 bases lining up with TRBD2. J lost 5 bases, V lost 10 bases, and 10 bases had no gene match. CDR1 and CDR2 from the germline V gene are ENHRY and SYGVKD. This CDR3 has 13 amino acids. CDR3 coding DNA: TGTGCCACCGCCATAGCGGGTGCCGAGACCCAGTACTTC. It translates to CATAIAGAETQYF.

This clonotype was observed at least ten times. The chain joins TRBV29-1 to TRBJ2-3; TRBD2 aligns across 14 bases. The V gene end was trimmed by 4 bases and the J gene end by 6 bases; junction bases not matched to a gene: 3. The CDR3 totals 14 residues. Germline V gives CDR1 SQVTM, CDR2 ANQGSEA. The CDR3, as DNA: TGCAGCGTTGTAGGACTAGCGGGGGGCGATACGCAGTATTTT. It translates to CSVVGLAGGDTQYF.

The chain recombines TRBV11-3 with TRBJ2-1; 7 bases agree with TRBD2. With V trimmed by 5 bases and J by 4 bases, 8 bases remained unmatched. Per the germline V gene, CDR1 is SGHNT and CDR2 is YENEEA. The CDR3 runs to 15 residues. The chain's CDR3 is CASSPTSDRYNEQFF. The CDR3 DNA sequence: TGTGCCAGCAGCCCTACTAGCGATCGGTACAATGAGCAGTTCTTC.

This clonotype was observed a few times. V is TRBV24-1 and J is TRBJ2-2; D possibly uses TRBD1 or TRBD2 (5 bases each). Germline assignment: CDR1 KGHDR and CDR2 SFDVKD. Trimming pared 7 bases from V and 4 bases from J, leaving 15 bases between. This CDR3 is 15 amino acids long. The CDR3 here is CATSRAGAGTGELFF. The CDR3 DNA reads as TGTGCCACCAGCCGAGCCGGGGCGGGCACCGGGGAGCTGTTTTTT.

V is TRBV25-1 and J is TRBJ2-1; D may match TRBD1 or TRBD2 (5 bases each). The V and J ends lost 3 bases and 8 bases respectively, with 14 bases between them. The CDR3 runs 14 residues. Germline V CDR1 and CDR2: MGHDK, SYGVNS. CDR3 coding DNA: TGTGCCAGCAGTGACTCGGGACGTATCCATGAGCAGTTCTTC. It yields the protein CASSDSGRIHEQFF.

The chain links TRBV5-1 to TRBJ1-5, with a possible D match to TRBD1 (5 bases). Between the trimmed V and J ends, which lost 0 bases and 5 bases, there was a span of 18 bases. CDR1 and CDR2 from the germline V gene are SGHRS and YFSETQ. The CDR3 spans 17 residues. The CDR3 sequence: CASSLAGQGPSYQPQHF. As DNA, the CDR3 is TGCGCCAGCAGCTTGGCCGGGCAGGGCCCCTCGTATCAGCCCCAGCATTTT.

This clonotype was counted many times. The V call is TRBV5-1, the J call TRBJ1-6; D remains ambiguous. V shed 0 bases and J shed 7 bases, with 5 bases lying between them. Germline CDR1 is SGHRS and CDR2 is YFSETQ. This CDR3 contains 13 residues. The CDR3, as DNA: TGCGCCAGCAGCTTGGGGCTGAATTCACCCCTCCACTTT. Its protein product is CASSLGLNSPLHF.

CDR3 DNA: TGCGCCAGCAGCTTGGAGCCAGAGGGAACAGATACGCAGTATTTT. Encoded protein: CASSLEPEGTDTQYF. The chain is built from TRBV5-1 and TRBJ2-3, with D possibly matching TRBD2 (5 bases). The germline gives CDR1 SGHRS, CDR2 YFSETQ. This CDR3 region has 15 residues. Trimming took off 0 bases at V and 3 bases at J, with 11 bases between the two ends.

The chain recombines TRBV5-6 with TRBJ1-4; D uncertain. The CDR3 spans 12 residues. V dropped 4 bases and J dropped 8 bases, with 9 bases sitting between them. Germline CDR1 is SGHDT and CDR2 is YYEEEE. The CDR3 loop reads CASSRPREKLFF. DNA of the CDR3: TGTGCCAGCAGCCGTCCTCGGGAAAAACTGTTTTTT.

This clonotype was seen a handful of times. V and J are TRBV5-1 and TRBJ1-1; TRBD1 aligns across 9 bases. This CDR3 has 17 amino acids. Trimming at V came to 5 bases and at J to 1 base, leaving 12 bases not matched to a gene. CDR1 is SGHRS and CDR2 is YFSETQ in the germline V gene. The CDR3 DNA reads TGCGCCAGCAGGGGCGTATTTGGGACAGGGAGGAACACTGAAGCTTTCTTT. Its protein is CASRGVFGTGRNTEAFF.

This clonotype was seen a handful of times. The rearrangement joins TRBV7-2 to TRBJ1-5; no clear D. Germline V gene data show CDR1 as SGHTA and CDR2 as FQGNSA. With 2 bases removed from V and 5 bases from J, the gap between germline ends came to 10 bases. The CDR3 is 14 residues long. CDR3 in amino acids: CASSLRAVDQPQHF. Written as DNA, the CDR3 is TGTGCCAGCAGCTTAAGGGCTGTGGATCAGCCCCAGCATTTT.

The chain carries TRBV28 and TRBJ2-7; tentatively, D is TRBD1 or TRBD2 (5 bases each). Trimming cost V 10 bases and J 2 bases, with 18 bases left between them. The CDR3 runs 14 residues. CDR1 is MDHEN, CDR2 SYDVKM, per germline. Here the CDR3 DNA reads TGTGCCACCGTTGGGGGTTTCTCCCCCTACGAGCAGTACGTC. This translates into CATVGGFSPYEQYV.

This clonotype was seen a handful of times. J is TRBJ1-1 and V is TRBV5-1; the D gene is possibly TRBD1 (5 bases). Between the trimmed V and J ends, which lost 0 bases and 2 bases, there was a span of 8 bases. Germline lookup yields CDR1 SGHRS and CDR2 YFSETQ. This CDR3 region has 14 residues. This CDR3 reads CASSLVDINTEAFF. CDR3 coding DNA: TGCGCCAGCAGCTTGGTGGACATCAACACTGAAGCTTTCTTT.

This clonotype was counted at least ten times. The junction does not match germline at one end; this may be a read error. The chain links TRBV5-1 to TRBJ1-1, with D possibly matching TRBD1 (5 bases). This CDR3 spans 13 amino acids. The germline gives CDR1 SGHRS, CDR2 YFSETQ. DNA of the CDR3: TGTGCCAGCAGCTTCCAGGGGAACACTGAAGCTTTCTTT. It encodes CASSFQGNTEAFF.

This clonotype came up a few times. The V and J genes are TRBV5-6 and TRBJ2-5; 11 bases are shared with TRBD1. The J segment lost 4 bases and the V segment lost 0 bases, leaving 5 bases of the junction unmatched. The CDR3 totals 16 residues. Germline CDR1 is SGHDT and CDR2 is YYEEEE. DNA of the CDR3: TGTGCCAGCAGCTTGGCCGCCGGGACAGGGGGAGAGACCCAGTACTTC. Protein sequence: CASSLAAGTGGETQYF. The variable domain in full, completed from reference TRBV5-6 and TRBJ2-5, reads DAGVTQSPTHLIKTRGQQVTLRCSPKSGHDTVSWYQQALGQGPQFIFQYYEEEERQRGNFPDRFSGHQFPNYSSELNVNALLLGDSALYLCASSLAAGTGGETQYFGPGTRLLVL.

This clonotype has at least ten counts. The CDR3 protein is CASSLGPGADTQYF. The CDR3 DNA follows: TGTGCCAGCAGCTTAGGGCCGGGGGCAGATACGCAGTATTTT. The gene calls are TRBV7-2 and TRBJ2-3; perhaps TRBD2 as D (6 bases). Between the trimmed V and J ends, which lost 1 base and 4 bases, there was a span of 9 bases. Germline CDR1 SGHTA, CDR2 FQGNSA. This CDR3 is built from 14 residues.

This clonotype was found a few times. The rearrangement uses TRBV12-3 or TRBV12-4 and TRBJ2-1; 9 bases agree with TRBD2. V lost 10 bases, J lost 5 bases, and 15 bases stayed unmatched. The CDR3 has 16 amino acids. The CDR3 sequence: CATRDLYAGGHNEQFF. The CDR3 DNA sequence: TGTGCCACCCGGGACCTCTACGCGGGGGGGCACAATGAGCAGTTCTTC.

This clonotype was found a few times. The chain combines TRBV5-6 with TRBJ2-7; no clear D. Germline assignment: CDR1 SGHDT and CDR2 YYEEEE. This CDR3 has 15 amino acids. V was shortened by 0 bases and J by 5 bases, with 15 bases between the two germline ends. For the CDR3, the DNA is TGTGCCAGCAGCTTGGTGGGGAACGACGTCGACGAGCAGTACGTC. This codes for CASSLVGNDVDEQYV.

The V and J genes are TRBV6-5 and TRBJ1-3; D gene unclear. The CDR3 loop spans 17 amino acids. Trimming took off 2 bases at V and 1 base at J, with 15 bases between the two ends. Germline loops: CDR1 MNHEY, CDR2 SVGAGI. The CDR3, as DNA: TGTGCCAGCAGTTACGGTTCCTCAATCAAATCTGGAAACACCATATATTTT. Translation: CASSYGSSIKSGNTIYF.

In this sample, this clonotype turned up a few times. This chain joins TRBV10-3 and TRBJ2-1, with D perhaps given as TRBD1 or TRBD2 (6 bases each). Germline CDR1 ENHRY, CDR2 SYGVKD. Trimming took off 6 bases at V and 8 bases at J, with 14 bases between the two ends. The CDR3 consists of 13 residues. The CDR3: CAIRIGGVDEQFF. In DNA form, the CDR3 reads TGTGCCATCAGGATCGGGGGCGTGGATGAGCAGTTCTTC.

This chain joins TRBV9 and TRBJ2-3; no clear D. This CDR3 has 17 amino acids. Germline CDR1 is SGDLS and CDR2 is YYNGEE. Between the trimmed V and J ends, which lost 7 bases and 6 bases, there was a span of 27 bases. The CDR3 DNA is TGTGCCAGCGGCGAGAGCGAGGCAGAACCGGTTAGTGATACGCAGTATTTT. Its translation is CASGESEAEPVSDTQYF.

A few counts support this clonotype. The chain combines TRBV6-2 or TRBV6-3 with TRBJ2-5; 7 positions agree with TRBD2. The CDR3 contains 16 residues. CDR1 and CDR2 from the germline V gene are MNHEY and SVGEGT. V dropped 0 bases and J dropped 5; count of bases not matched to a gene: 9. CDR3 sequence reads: CASSYSGAGDMETQYF. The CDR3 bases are TGTGCCAGCAGTTACTCGGGCGCGGGGGATATGGAGACCCAGTACTTC.

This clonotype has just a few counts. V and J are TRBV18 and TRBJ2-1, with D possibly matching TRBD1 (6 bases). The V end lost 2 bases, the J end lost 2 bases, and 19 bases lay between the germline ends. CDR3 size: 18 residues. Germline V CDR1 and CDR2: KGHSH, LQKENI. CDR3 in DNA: TGTGCCAGCTCACCATTGCCGGTAAGACAGGTTGCCTACAATGAGCAGTTCTTC. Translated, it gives CASSPLPVRQVAYNEQFF.

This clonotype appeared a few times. The CDR3 DNA reads TGTGCCAGCAGCCCCTACGCTGGGGCCCTGGAGCAGCCCCAGCATTTT. Translation: CASSPYAGALEQPQHF. This chain connects TRBV9 to TRBJ1-5; the D gene is possibly TRBD1 (5 bases). V was clipped by 4 bases and J by 7 bases, with 21 bases between them. CDR3 length equals 16 residues. Germline CDR1 is SGDLS and CDR2 is YYNGEE.

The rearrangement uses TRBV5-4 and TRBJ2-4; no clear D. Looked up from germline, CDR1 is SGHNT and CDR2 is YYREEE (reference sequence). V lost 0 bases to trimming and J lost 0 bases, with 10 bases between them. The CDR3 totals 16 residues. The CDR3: CASSLVGLLAKNIQYF. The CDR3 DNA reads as TGTGCCAGCAGCTTGGTCGGATTACTAGCCAAAAACATTCAGTACTTC.

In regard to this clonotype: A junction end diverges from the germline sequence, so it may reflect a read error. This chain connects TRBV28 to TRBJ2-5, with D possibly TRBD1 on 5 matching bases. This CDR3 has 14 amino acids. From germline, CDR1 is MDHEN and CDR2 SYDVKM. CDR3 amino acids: CASTPAGHHETQYF. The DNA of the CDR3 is TGTGCCAGCACTCCAGCAGGACACCATGAGACCCAGTACTTC.

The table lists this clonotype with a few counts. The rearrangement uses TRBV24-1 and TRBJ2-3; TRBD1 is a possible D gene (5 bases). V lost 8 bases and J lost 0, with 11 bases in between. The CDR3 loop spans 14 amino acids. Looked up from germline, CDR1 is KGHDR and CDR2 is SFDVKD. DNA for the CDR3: TGTGCCACCAAAAAAGGGGCTAGCACAGATACGCAGTATTTT. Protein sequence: CATKKGASTDTQYF.